These 25 T cell receptor beta chains were all obtained from the same sample, sequenced in a study of T cell repertoires in cytomegalovirus infection. Their cognate antigens are unknown. TCRdb re-analysed the reads in MiXCR, keeping a single row per CDR3 protein. The sample holds some 310,000 distinct CDR3 sequences, 25% seen once. The input for sequencing was cultured PBMCs, taken from culture after CMV antigen stimulation. The receptors shown here come from a human donor in good health (CMV status not recorded). Some clones in this sample may be carry-over from other donors' samples.

This clonotype was counted at least ten times. The chain carries TRBV6-1 and TRBJ1-4, with TRBD1 matching 9 bases. This CDR3 spans 14 amino acids. Trimming cost V 8 bases and J 7 bases; bases outside gene matches: 8. The germline CDR1 and CDR2 sequences are MNHNS and SASEGT. The CDR3 nucleotides are TGTGCCAGCGAGGACAGGGGAGCGTTTGAAAAACTGTTTTTT. As protein: CASEDRGAFEKLFF.

The chain employs TRBV6-5 and TRBJ2-5; D perhaps matches TRBD2 (5 bases). V lost 6 bases to trimming and J lost 5 bases, with 25 bases between them. From germline, CDR1 is MNHEY and CDR2 SVGAGI. The CDR3 length is 17 residues. CDR3 residues: CASSPRVPGSGVETQYF. The CDR3 DNA is TGTGCCAGCAGCCCAAGAGTTCCGGGAAGTGGCGTGGAGACCCAGTACTTC.

The chain joins TRBV4-1 to TRBJ2-1; 12 nucleotides match TRBD1. This CDR3 is 17 amino acids long. Trimming removed 0 bases from V and 7 bases from J; junction bases left unmatched: 7. Germline CDR1 reads MGHRA; CDR2 reads YSYEKL. CDR3 residues: CASSQETGTGGRNEQFF. The CDR3, as DNA: TGCGCCAGCAGCCAAGAAACCGGGACAGGGGGCAGGAATGAGCAGTTCTTC.

This chain joins TRBV24-1 and TRBJ2-1, with 9 positions matching TRBD2. The V gene end was trimmed by 0 bases and the J gene end by 5 bases; junction bases not matched to a gene: 7. CDR3 length equals 17 residues. In germline, CDR1 is KGHDR, CDR2 SFDVKD. The chain's CDR3 is CATSDLPGTSTDNEQFF. CDR3 nucleotides: TGTGCCACCAGTGATTTGCCCGGGACTAGCACGGACAATGAGCAGTTCTTC.

The chain couples TRBV6-2 or TRBV6-3 to TRBJ1-1; tentatively, D is TRBD1 (5 bases). CDR1 is MNHEY, CDR2 SVGEGT, per germline. The length of the CDR3 is 15 residues. Trimming removed 0 bases at V and 4 bases at J, with 12 bases between. The CDR3 nucleotides read TGTGCCAGCAGTTACTCGCTAGGGGTGGGCACTGAAGCTTTCTTT. Protein product: CASSYSLGVGTEAFF.

Only a few counts were recorded for this clonotype. The rearrangement joins TRBV5-1 to TRBJ2-1; 7 positions match TRBD1. In germline, CDR1 is SGHRS, CDR2 YFSETQ. This CDR3 spans 15 amino acids. The trim removed 2 bases at V and 5 bases at J, leaving 7 bases unmatched. Here the CDR3 reads CASSLTGDPNNEQFF. The CDR3 nucleotides are TGCGCCAGCAGCTTAACAGGGGACCCAAACAATGAGCAGTTCTTC.

The J gene is TRBJ2-1, the V gene TRBV12-3 or TRBV12-4; D possibly corresponds to TRBD1 (6 bases). Trimming took off 5 bases at V and 0 bases at J, with 14 bases between the two ends. This CDR3 has 16 residues. The CDR3, as DNA: TGTGCCAGCAGTGACGCAGGGGATAGCTCCTACAATGAGCAGTTCTTC. Translating gives CASSDAGDSSYNEQFF.

This clonotype was picked up a small number of times. This chain uses TRBV25-1 with TRBJ1-2; no reliable D call. From germline, CDR1 is MGHDK and CDR2 SYGVNS. With 4 bases removed from V and 7 bases from J, the gap between germline ends came to 7 bases. This CDR3 has 11 residues. In DNA, the CDR3 is TGTGCCAGCAGTGTTAACGCTGGCTACACCTTC. The encoded protein is CASSVNAGYTF.

This clonotype was observed a handful of times. The V call is TRBV7-8, the J call TRBJ2-3, with 10 bases aligning to TRBD2. The germline V gene has CDR1 SGHVS and CDR2 FQNEAQ. The V gene end was trimmed by 5 bases and the J gene end by 6 bases; junction bases not matched to a gene: 11. This CDR3 has 16 residues. The CDR3 coding sequence is TGTGCCAGCAGCCCCCTAGCGGGAGCGGCTACCGATACGCAGTATTTT. Amino acid sequence: CASSPLAGAATDTQYF.

V and J are TRBV5-4 and TRBJ2-2; the D is unclear. Deletions cut 0 bases from V and 6 bases from J, with 12 bases between. This CDR3 region has 15 residues. Per the germline V gene, CDR1 is SGHNT and CDR2 is YYREEE (reference sequence). This chain's CDR3 is CASSLVGTAAGELFF. The CDR3 DNA reads TGTGCCAGCAGCTTGGTAGGAACAGCAGCCGGGGAGCTGTTTTTT. The complete variable domain, with remaining parts taken from reference TRBV5-4 and TRBJ2-2, reads ETGVTQSPTHLIKTRGQQVTLRCSSQSGHNTVSWYQQALGQGPQFIFQYYREEENGRGNFPPRFSGLQFPNYSSELNVNALELDDSALYLCASSLVGTAAGELFFGEGSRLTVL.

V and J are TRBV27 and TRBJ2-5, with 13 nucleotides matching TRBD2. V lost 3 bases to trimming and J lost 5 bases; unmatched junction nucleotides: 3. The germline CDR1 and CDR2 sequences are MNHEY and SMNVEV (reference sequence). This CDR3 has 15 residues. In nucleotides, the CDR3 is TGTGCCAGCAGTTTCCGGACTAGCGGGAGCGAGACCCAGTACTTC. It is translated as CASSFRTSGSETQYF.

Only a few counts were recorded for this clonotype. The genes are TRBV27 and TRBJ1-5; possibly TRBD1 for D (6 bases). CDR1 and CDR2 from the germline V gene are MNHEY and SMNVEV (reference sequence). The CDR3 totals 17 residues. V lost 3 bases, J lost 2 bases, and 17 bases lay in between. In DNA, the CDR3 is TGTGCCAGCAGTTTTCTCCCGCCGGGACACCGCAATCAGCCCCAGCATTTT. This sequence encodes CASSFLPPGHRNQPQHF.

The chain joins TRBV20-1 to TRBJ2-1, with D possibly TRBD1 on 5 matching bases. The V gene lost 3 bases and the J gene lost 7 bases, with 19 bases spanning the gap. From germline, CDR1 is DFQATT and CDR2 SNEGSKA (reference sequence). This CDR3 region has 15 residues. CDR3 residues: CSASKQDPSGNEQFF. CDR3 coding DNA: TGCAGTGCTAGTAAACAGGACCCCTCCGGGAATGAGCAGTTCTTC.

This clonotype was counted only a few times. The chain recombines TRBV10-3 with TRBJ2-2, with 7 positions matching TRBD1. V lost 2 bases, J lost 6 bases, and 6 bases stayed unmatched. The CDR3 has 15 residues. CDR1 and CDR2 (germline): ENHRY, SYGVKD. CDR3 sequence reads: CAISEPNRGAGELFF. The CDR3 coding sequence is TGTGCCATCAGTGAGCCGAACAGGGGCGCCGGGGAGCTGTTTTTT.

This clonotype appeared a few times. This rearrangement joins TRBV25-1 to TRBJ1-2; D not certain. The CDR3 covers 12 residues. The germline V gene has CDR1 MGHDK and CDR2 SYGVNS. With 2 bases removed from V and 2 bases from J, the gap between germline ends came to 3 bases. CDR3: CASSERNYGYTF. CDR3 DNA: TGTGCCAGCAGTGAAAGGAACTATGGCTACACCTTC.

Here the CDR3 reads CASSSNGGSFATNEKLFF. The CDR3 DNA is TGTGCCAGTAGTAGTAACGGCGGGTCTTTTGCAACTAATGAAAAACTGTTTTTT. The chain is built from TRBV19 and TRBJ1-4; D not certain. CDR3 length: 18 amino acids. Trimming cost V 4 bases and J 0 bases, with 18 bases left between them. The germline gives CDR1 LNHDA, CDR2 SQIVND (reference sequence).

V is TRBV20-1 and J is TRBJ2-1; D is unresolved. V was pared by 0 bases and J by 6 bases, with 9 bases between. This CDR3 has 13 amino acids. In germline, CDR1 is DFQATT, CDR2 SNEGSKA (reference sequence). The CDR3 sequence is CSARESPGNEQFF. Written as DNA, the CDR3 is TGCAGTGCTAGAGAATCACCGGGCAATGAGCAGTTCTTC.

The chain is built from TRBV7-2 and TRBJ1-2, with 7 nucleotides matching TRBD1. V dropped 4 bases and J dropped 5; count of bases not matched to a gene: 10. The CDR3 contains 15 residues. The germline V gene has CDR1 SGHTA and CDR2 FQGNSA. The CDR3 bases are TGTGCCAGCAGCTCCTGGGACAGCTTAAAGTATGGCTACACCTTC. Protein: CASSSWDSLKYGYTF. The full variable domain, in which reference TRBV7-2 and TRBJ1-2 provide the parts outside the CDR3, is GAGVSQSPSNKVTEKGKDVELRCDPISGHTALYWYRQSLGQGLEFLIYFQGNSAPDKSGLPSDRFSAERTGGSVSTLTIQRTQQEDSAVYLCASSSWDSLKYGYTFGSGTRLTVV.

The table lists this clonotype with many counts. This rearrangement joins TRBV12-3 or TRBV12-4 to TRBJ2-7, with TRBD2 matching over 8 bases. The CDR3 covers 13 residues. Trimming removed 2 bases from V and 6 bases from J; junction bases left unmatched: 3. In DNA form, the CDR3 reads TGTGCCAGCAGTTTAAAGCTAGCGGGCGAGCAGTACGTC. Its protein product is CASSLKLAGEQYV.

This clonotype was seen just once. V is TRBV29-1 and J is TRBJ2-7, with 10 bases lining up with TRBD2. After removal of 7 bases from V and 4 bases from J, the junction contained 7 bases not matched to a gene. Germline lookup yields CDR1 SQVTM and CDR2 ANQGSEA. CDR3 size: 13 residues. DNA for the CDR3: TGCAGCGGGGGGACTAGCGCACCTTACGAGCAGTACTTC. Encoded protein: CSGGTSAPYEQYF.

The rearrangement uses TRBV19 and TRBJ1-5, with TRBD1 identical over 9 bases. Per the germline V gene, CDR1 is LNHDA and CDR2 is SQIVND (reference sequence). The CDR3 runs to 16 residues. J lost 4 bases, V lost 5 bases, and 9 bases had no gene match. The CDR3 loop is CASSLRAGQGNQPQHF. The CDR3 DNA follows: TGTGCCAGTAGTCTCCGAGCGGGACAGGGTAATCAGCCCCAGCATTTT.

This clonotype was counted many times. In nucleotides, the CDR3 is TGTGCCAGCAGCCGGAGGTATGGCTACACCTTC. Encoded protein: CASSRRYGYTF. The chain uses TRBV13 and TRBJ1-2; D is unresolved. Germline lookup yields CDR1 PRHDT and CDR2 FYEKMQ (reference sequence). This CDR3 region has 11 residues. Trimming pared 5 bases from V and 5 bases from J, leaving 6 bases between.

The chain combines TRBV7-2 with TRBJ2-3, with 10 bases lining up with TRBD2. Unmatched junction bases numbered 9, after V lost 5 bases and J lost 4 bases. CDR3 length: 16 amino acids. Looked up from germline, CDR1 is SGHTA and CDR2 is FQGNSA. The CDR3 reads CASSTMSGRAPDTQYF. The CDR3 DNA sequence: TGTGCCAGCAGCACTATGAGCGGGAGGGCCCCAGATACGCAGTATTTT. The full variable domain, with the rest looked up from reference TRBV7-2 and TRBJ2-3, is GAGVSQSPSNKVTEKGKDVELRCDPISGHTALYWYRQSLGQGLEFLIYFQGNSAPDKSGLPSDRFSAERTGGSVSTLTIQRTQQEDSAVYLCASSTMSGRAPDTQYFGPGTRLTVL.

This sequence joins TRBV4-1 and TRBJ1-1; D gene ambiguous. Trimming took 3 bases from V and 3 from J, leaving 11 bases between them. The CDR3 totals 14 residues. CDR1 and CDR2 (germline): MGHRA, YSYEKL. The CDR3 sequence is CASSHPRLDTEAFF. In DNA, the CDR3 is TGCGCCAGCAGCCACCCTCGATTAGACACTGAAGCTTTCTTT.

This chain uses TRBV6-2 or TRBV6-3 with TRBJ2-2; TRBD2 matches 7 bases. The germline CDR1 and CDR2 sequences are MNHEY and SVGEGT. J gave up 6 bases and V 2 bases, and 6 bases lay outside the gene matches. The CDR3 consists of 15 residues. In nucleotides, the CDR3 is TGTGCCAGCAGTTACCTTGCGGGAGTGGCCGGGGAGCTGTTTTTT. Translating gives CASSYLAGVAGELFF.